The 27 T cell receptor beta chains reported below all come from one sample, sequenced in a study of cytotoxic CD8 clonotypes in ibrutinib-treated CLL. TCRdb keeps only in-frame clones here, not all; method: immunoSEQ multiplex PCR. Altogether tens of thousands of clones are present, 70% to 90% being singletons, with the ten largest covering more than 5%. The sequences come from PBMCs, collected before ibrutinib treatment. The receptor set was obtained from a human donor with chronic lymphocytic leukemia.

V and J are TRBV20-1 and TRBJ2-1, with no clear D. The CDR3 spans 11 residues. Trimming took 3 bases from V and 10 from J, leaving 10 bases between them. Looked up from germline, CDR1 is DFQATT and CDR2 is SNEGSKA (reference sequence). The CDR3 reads CSASPSSEQFF. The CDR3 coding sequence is TGCAGTGCTAGCCCCAGTTCGGAGCAGTTCTTC.

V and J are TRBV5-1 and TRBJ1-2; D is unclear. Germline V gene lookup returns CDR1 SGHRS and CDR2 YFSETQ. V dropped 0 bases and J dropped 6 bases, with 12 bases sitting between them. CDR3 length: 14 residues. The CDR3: CASSLVNPGNGYTF. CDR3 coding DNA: TGCGCCAGCAGCTTGGTCAACCCGGGGAATGGCTACACCTTC.

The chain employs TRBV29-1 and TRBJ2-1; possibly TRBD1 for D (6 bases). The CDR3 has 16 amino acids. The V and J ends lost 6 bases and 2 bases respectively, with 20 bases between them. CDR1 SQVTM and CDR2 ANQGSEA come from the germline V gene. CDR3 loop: CSVLGGGSRPYNEQFF. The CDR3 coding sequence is TGCAGCGTGCTAGGGGGTGGGTCACGCCCCTACAATGAGCAGTTCTTC.

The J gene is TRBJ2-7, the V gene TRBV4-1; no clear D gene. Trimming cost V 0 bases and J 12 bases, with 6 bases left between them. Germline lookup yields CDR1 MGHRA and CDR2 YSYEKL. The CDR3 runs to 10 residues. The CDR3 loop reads CASSQDILYF. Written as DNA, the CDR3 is TGCGCCAGCAGCCAAGATATTCTGTACTTC.

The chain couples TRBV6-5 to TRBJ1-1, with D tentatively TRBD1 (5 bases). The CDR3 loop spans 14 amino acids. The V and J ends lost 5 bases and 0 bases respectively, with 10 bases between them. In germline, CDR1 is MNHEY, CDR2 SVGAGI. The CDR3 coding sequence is TGTGCCAGCAGTCCCCCGGGACTGAACACTGAAGCTTTCTTT. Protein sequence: CASSPPGLNTEAFF.

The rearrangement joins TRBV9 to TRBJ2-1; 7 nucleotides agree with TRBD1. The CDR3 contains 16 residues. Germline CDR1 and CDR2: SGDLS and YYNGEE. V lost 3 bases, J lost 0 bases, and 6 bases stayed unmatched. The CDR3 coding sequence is TGTGCCAGCAGCGCGTCCGGGACAGTCTCCTACAATGAGCAGTTCTTC. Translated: CASSASGTVSYNEQFF.

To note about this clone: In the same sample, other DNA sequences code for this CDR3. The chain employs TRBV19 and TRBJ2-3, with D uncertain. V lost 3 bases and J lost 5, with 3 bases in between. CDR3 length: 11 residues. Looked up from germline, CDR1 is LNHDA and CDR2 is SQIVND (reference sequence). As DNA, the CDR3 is TGTGCCAGTAGTATCGGAGATACGCAGTATTTT. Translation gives CASSIGDTQYF.

The CDR3 here is CASTDRGGANVLTF. Written as DNA, the CDR3 is TGTGCCAGCACAGACAGGGGTGGGGCCAACGTCCTGACTTTC. J is TRBJ2-6 and V is TRBV25-1; the match to TRBD1 covers 8 bases. Trimming cost V 7 bases and J 3 bases; bases outside gene matches: 2. This CDR3 is 14 amino acids long. Germline V gives CDR1 MGHDK, CDR2 SYGVNS.

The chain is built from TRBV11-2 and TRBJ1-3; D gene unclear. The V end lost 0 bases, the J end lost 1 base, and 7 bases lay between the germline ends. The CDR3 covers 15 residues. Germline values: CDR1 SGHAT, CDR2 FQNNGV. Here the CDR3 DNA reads TGTGCCAGCAGCTTAGATGGGATATCTGGAAACACCATATATTTT. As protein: CASSLDGISGNTIYF.

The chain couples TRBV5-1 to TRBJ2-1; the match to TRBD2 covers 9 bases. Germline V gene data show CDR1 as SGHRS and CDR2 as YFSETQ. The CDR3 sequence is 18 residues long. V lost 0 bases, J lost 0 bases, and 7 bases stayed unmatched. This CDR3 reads CASSLVAGEFSSYNEQFF. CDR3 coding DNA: TGCGCCAGCAGCTTGGTAGCGGGAGAATTCTCCTCCTACAATGAGCAGTTCTTC.

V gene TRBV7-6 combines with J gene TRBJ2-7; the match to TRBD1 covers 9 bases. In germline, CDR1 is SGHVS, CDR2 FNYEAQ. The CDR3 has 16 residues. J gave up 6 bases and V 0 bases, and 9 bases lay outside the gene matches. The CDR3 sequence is CASSLAGTGFVGEQYF. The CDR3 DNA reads TGTGCCAGCAGCTTAGCAGGGACAGGGTTTGTGGGCGAGCAGTACTTC. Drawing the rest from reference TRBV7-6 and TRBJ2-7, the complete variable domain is GAGVSQSPRYKVTKRGQDVALRCDPISGHVSLYWYRQALGQGPEFLTYFNYEAQQDKSGLPNDRFSAERPEGSISTLTIQRTEQRDSAMYRCASSLAGTGFVGEQYFGPGTRLTVT.

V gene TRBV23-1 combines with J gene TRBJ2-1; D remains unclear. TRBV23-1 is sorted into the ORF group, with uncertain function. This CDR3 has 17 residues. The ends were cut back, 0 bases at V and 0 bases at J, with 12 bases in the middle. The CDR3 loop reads CASSQSPNFNSYNEQFF. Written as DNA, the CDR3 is TGCGCCAGCAGTCAATCACCCAACTTTAACTCCTACAATGAGCAGTTCTTC.

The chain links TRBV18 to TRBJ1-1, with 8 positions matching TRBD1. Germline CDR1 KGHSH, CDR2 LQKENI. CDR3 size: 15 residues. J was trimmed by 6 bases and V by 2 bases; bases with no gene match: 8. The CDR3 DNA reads TGTGCCAGCTCACCAATCCAGGGGGCATTCGCTGAAGCTTTCTTT. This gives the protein CASSPIQGAFAEAFF.

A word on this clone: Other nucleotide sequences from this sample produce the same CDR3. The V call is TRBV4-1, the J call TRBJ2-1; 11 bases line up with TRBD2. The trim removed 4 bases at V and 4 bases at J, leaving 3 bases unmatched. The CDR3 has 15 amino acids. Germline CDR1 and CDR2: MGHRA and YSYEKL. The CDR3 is CASSPLAGGYNEQFF. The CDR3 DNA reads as TGCGCCAGCAGCCCCCTAGCGGGAGGATACAATGAGCAGTTCTTC.

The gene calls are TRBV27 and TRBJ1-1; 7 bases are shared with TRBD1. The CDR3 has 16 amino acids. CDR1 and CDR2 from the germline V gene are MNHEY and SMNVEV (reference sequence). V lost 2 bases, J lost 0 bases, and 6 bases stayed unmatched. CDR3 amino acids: CASSLRGTAMNTEAFF. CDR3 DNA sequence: TGTGCCAGCAGTTTACGTGGGACAGCGATGAACACTGAAGCTTTCTTT.

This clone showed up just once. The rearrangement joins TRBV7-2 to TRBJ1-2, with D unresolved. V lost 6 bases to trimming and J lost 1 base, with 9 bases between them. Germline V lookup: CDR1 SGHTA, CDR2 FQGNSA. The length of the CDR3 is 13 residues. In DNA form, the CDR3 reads TGTGCCAGCAGTAGGCAGATTAACTATGGCTACACCTTC. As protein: CASSRQINYGYTF.

DNA for the CDR3: TGTGCCAGCAGCTGGGAGCAGTTAATCACTGAAGCTTTCTTT. As protein: CASSWEQLITEAFF. The chain carries TRBV5-4 and TRBJ1-1; D is undetermined. Trimming took off 3 bases at V and 4 bases at J, with 13 bases between the two ends. In germline, CDR1 is SGHNT, CDR2 YYREEE (reference sequence). The CDR3 has 14 residues. The variable domain in full, with the rest retrieved from reference TRBV5-4 and TRBJ1-1, is ETGVTQSPTHLIKTRGQQVTLRCSSQSGHNTVSWYQQALGQGPQFIFQYYREEENGRGNFPPRFSGLQFPNYSSELNVNALELDDSALYLCASSWEQLITEAFFGQGTRLTVV.

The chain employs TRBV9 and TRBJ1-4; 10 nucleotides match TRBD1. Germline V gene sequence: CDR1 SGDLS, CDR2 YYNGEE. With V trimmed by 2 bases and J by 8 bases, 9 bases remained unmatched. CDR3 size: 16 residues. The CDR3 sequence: CASSVEGDRGGEKLFF. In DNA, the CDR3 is TGTGCCAGCAGCGTTGAGGGGGACAGGGGAGGCGAAAAACTGTTTTTT.

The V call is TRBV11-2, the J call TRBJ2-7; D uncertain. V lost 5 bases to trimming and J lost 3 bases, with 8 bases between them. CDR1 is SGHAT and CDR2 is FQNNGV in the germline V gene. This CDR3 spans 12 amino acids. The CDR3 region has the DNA TGTGCCAGCAGCCGAACTGGCTACGAGCAGTACTTC. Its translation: CASSRTGYEQYF.

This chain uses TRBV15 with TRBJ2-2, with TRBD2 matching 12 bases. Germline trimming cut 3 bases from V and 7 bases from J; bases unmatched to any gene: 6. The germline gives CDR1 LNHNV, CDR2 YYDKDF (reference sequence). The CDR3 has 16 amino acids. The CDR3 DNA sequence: TGTGCCACCAGCAGCCCGGGACTAGCGGGTATCGGGGAGCTGTTTTTT. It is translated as CATSSPGLAGIGELFF.

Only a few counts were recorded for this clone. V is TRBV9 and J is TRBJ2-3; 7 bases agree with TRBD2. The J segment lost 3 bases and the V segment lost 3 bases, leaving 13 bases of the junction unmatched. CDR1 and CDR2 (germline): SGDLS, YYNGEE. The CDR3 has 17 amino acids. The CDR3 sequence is CASSAPRLAPQTDTQYF. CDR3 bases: TGTGCCAGCAGCGCGCCTAGACTAGCACCTCAGACAGATACGCAGTATTTT.

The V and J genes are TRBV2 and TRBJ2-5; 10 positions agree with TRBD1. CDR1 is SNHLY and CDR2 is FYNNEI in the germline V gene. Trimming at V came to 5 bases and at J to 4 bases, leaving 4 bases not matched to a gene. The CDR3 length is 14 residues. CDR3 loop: CASSRTGGRETQYF. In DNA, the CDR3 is TGTGCCAGCAGTAGGACAGGGGGACGAGAGACCCAGTACTTC.

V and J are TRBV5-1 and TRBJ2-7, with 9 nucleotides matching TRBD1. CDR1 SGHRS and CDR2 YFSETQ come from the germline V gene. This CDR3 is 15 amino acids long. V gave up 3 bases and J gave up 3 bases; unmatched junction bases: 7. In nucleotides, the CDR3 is TGCGCCAGCAGCTGGAATACAGGGGGCGACTACGAGCAGTACTTC. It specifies CASSWNTGGDYEQYF.

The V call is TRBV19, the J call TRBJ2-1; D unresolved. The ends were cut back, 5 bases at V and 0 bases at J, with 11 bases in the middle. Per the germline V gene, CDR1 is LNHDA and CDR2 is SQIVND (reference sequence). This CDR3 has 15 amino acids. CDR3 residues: CASSLSAFSYNEQFF. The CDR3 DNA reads TGTGCCAGTAGTCTCTCTGCCTTCTCCTACAATGAGCAGTTCTTC.

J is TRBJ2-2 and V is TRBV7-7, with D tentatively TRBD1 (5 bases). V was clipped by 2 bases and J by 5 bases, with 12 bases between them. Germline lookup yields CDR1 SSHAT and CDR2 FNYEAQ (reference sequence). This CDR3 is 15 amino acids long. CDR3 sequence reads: CASSLLAGRTGELFF. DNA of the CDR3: TGTGCCAGCAGCTTACTCGCAGGGCGAACCGGGGAGCTGTTTTTT. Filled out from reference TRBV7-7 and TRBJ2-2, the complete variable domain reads GAGVSQSPRYKVTKRGQDVTLRCDPISSHATLYWYQQALGQGPEFLTYFNYEAQPDKSGLPSDRFSAERPEGSISTLTIQRTEQRDSAMYRCASSLLAGRTGELFFGEGSRLTVL.

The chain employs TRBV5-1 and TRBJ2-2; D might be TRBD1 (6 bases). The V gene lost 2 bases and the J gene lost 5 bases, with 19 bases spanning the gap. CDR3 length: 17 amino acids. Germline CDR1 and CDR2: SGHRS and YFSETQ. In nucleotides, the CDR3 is TGCGCCAGCAGCTTTTCCCGCGTGACAGGCCCAACCGGGGAGCTGTTTTTT. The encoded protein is CASSFSRVTGPTGELFF.

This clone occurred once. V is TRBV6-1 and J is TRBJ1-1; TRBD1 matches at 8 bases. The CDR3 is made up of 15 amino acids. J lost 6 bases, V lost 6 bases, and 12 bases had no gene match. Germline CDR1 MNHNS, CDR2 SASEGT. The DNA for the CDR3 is TGTGCCAGCAGAGACACAGGGGGGGCAAACCCTGAAGCTTTCTTT. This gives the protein CASRDTGGANPEAFF.